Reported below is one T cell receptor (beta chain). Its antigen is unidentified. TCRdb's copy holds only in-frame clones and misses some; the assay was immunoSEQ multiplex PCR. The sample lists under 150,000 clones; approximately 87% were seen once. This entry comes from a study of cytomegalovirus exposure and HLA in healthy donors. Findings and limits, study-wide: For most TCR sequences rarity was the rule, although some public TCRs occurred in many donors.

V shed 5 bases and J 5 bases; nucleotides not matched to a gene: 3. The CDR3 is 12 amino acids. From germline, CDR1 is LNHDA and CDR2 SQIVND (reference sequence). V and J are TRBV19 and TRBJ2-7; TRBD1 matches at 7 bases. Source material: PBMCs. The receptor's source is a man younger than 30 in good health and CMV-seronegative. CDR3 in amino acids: CASSAGGDEQYF. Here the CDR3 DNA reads TGTGCCAGTAGTGCAGGGGGAGACGAGCAGTACTTC.